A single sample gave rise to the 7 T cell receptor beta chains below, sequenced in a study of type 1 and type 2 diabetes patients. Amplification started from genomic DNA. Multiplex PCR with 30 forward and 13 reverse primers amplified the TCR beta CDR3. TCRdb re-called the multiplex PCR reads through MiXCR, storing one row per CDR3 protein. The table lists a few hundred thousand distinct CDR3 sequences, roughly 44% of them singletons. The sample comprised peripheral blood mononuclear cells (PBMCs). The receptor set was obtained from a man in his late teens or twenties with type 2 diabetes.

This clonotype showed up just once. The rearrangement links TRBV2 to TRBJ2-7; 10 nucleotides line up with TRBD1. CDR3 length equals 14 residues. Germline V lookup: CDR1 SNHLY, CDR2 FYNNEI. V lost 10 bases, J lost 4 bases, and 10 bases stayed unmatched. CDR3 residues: CATLFRDRGYEQYF. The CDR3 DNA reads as TGTGCCACCCTCTTCCGGGACAGGGGTTACGAGCAGTACTTC. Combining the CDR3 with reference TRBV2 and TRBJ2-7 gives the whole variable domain EPEVTQTPSHQVTQMGQEVILRCVPISNHLYFYWYRQILGQKVEFLVSFYNNEISEKSEIFDDQFSVERPDGSNFTLKIRSTKLEDSAMYFCATLFRDRGYEQYFGPGTRLTVT.

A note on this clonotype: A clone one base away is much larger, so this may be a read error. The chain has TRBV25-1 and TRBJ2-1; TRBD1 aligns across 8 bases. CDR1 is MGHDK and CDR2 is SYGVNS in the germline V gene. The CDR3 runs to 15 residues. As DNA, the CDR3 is TGTGCCGGCAGTGAAACAGGGGGCTCCTACAATGAGCAGTTCTTC. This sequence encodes CAGSETGGSYNEQFF.

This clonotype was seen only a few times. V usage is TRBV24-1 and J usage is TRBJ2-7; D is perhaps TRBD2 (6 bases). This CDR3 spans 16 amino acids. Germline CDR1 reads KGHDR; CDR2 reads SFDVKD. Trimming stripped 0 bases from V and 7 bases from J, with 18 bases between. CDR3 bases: TGTGCCACCAGTGATTTGTCGATCGGCCCGGGGGAAGAGCAGTACTTC. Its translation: CATSDLSIGPGEEQYF.

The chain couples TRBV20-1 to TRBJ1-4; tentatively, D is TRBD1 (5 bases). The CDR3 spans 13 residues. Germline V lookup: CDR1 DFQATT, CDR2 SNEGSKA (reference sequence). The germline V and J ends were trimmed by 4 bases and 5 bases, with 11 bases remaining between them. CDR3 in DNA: TGCAGTGCTAACCGGGGCGCGAATGAAAAACTGTTTTTT. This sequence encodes CSANRGANEKLFF.

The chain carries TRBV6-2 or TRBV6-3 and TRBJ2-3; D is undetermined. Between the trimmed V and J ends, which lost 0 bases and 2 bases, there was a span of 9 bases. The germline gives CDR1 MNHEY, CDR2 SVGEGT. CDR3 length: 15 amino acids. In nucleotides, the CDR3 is TGTGCCAGCAGTTACTCCACGGTTCTCACAGATACGCAGTATTTT. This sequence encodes CASSYSTVLTDTQYF.

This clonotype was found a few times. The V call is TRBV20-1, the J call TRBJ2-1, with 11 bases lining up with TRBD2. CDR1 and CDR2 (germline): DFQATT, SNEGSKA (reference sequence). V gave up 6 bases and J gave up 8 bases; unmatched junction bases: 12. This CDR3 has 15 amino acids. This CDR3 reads CSAPTSGSWSDEQFF. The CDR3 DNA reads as TGCAGTGCGCCTACTAGCGGGAGTTGGAGTGATGAGCAGTTCTTC.

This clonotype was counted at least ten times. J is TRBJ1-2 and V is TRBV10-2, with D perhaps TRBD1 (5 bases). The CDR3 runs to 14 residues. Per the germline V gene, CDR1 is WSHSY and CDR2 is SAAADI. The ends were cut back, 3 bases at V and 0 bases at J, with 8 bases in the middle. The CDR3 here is CASSDDSPNYGYTF. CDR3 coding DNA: TGCGCCAGCAGTGATGACAGTCCTAACTATGGCTACACCTTC.